This T cell receptor beta chain was sequenced for a study of T cell repertoires in cytomegalovirus infection. Study background: As its CMV epitopes, the study selected recently identified HLA-C-restricted and well-studied HLA-B-restricted targets.

TCRdb re-called the reads with MiXCR, one entry per CDR3 protein. The repertoire has fewer than 950,000 distinct CDR3 sequences, about 31% of them found once; the top ten carry roughly 12%. This clonotype came up a few times. Its specificity is unknown. CDR3 size: 13 residues. Unmatched junction bases numbered 4, after V lost 8 bases and J lost 6 bases. Per germline, CDR1 SNHLY and CDR2 FYNNEI. V is TRBV2 and J is TRBJ2-2; the match to TRBD2 covers 9 bases. This TCR came from a human donor in good health (CMV status not recorded). Some clones in this sample may be carry-over from other donors' samples. Sequenced here: cultured CD8+ T cells from PBMCs, sampled from culture after CMV antigen stimulation. The CDR3, as DNA: TGTGCCAGCGCGACTAGCGGTTCCGGGGAGCTGTTTTTT. It translates to CASATSGSGELFF. The full variable domain, rest sourced from reference TRBV2 and TRBJ2-2, is EPEVTQTPSHQVTQMGQEVILRCVPISNHLYFYWYRQILGQKVEFLVSFYNNEISEKSEIFDDQFSVERPDGSNFTLKIRSTKLEDSAMYFCASATSGSGELFFGEGSRLTVL.